This TCR beta chain was sequenced during a study of blood T cell repertoires in COVID-19. Assay used: immunoSEQ multiplex PCR; TCRdb lists only in-frame clones, some missing. The sample lists roughly 340,000 clones; around nine tenths were seen once. The V and J ends lost 0 bases and 0 bases respectively, with 12 bases between them. There are 17 residues in the CDR3. In germline, CDR1 is LGHNA, CDR2 YSLEER. The chain has TRBV4-3 and TRBJ1-3, with D possibly matching TRBD1 (5 bases). Sequences were obtained from peripheral blood. The TCR originated in a woman aged 18-29 years who had recovered from COVID-19. The CDR3 coding sequence is TGCGCCAGCAGCCAAGATCCAGGGTTGAGCTCTGGAAACACCATATATTTT. Protein sequence: CASSQDPGLSSGNTIYF.